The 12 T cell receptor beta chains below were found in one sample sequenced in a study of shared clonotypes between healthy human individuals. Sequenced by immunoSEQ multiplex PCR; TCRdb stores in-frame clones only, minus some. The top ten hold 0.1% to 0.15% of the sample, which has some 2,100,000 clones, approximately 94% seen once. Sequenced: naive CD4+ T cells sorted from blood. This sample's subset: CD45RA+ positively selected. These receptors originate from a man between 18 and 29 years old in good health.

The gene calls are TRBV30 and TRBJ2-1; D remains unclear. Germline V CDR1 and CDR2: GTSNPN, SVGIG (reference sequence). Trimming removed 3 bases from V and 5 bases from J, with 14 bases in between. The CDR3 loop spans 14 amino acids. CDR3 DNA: TGTGCCTGGAGGCAGCGAAGTCCCGACAATGAGCAGTTCTTC. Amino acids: CAWRQRSPDNEQFF. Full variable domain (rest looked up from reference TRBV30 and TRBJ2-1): SQTIHQWPATLVQPVGSPLSLECTVEGTSNPNLYWYRQAAGRGLQLLFYSVGIGQISSEVPQNLSASRPQDRQFILSSKKLLLSDSGFYLCAWRQRSPDNEQFFGPGTRLTVL.

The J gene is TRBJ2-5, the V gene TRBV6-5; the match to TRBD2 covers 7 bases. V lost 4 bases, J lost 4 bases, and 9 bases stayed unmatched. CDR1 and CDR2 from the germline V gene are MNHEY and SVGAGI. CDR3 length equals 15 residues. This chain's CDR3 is CASSFLLSGGETQYF. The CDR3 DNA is TGTGCCAGCAGTTTCCTCTTGTCGGGGGGAGAGACCCAGTACTTC.

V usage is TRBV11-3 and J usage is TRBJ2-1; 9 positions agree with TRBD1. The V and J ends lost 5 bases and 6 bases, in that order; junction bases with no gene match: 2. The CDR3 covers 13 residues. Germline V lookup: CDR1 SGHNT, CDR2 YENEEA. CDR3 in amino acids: CASSRQGVNEQFF. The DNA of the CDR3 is TGTGCCAGCAGCCGACAGGGGGTCAATGAGCAGTTCTTC. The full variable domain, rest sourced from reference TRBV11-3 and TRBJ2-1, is EAGVVQSPRYKIIEKKQPVAFWCNPISGHNTLYWYLQNLGQGPELLIRYENEEAVDDSQLPKDRFSAERLKGVDSTLKIQPAELGDSAVYLCASSRQGVNEQFFGPGTRLTVL.

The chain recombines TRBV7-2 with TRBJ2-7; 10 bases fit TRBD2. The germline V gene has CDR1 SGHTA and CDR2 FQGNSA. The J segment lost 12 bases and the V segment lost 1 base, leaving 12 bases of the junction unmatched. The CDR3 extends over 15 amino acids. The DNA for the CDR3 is TGTGCCAGCAGCTTAGGAGGACTAGCGGCCGCAGGGCGGTACTTC. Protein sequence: CASSLGGLAAAGRYF.

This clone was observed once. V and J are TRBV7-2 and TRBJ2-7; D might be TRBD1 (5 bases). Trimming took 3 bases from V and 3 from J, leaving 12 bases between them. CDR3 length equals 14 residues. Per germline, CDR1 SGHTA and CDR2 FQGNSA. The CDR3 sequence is CASSFTLGVYEQYF. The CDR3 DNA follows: TGTGCCAGCAGCTTCACGCTAGGGGTCTACGAGCAGTACTTC.

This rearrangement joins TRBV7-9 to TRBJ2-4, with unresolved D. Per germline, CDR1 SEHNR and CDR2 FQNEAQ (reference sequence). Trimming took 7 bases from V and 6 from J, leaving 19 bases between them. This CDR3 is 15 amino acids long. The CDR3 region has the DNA TGTGCCAGCACCCCGATTAGGCCCACCCGAAACATTCAGTACTTC. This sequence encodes CASTPIRPTRNIQYF.

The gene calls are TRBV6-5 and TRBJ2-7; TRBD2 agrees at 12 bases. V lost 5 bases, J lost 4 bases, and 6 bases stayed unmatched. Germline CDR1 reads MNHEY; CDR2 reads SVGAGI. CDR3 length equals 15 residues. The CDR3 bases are TGTGCCAGCAGTCCTCTAGCGGGAGGGCTTTACGAGCAGTACTTC. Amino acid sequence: CASSPLAGGLYEQYF.

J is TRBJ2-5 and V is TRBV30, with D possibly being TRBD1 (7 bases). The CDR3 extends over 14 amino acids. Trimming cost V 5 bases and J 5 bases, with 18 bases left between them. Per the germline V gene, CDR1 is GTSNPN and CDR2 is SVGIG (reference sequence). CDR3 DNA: TGTGCCTGGTGCAGGGGGGTTAAGTGTGAGACCCAGTACTTC. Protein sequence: CAWCRGVKCETQYF.

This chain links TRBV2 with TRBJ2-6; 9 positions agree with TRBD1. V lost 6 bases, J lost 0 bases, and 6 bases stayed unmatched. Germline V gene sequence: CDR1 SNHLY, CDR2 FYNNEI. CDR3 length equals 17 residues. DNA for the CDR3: TGTGCCAGCAGGCCGGGACAGGGTTCCTCTGGGGCCAACGTCCTGACTTTC. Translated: CASRPGQGSSGANVLTF.

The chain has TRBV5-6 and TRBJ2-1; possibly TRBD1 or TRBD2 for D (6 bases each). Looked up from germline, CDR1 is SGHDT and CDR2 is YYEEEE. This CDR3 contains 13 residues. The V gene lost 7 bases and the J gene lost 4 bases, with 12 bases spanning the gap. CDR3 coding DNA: TGTGCCAGCGTCCGGGGGCCATACAATGAGCAGTTCTTC. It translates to CASVRGPYNEQFF. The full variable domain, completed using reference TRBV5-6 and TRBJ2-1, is DAGVTQSPTHLIKTRGQQVTLRCSPKSGHDTVSWYQQALGQGPQFIFQYYEEEERQRGNFPDRFSGHQFPNYSSELNVNALLLGDSALYLCASVRGPYNEQFFGPGTRLTVL.

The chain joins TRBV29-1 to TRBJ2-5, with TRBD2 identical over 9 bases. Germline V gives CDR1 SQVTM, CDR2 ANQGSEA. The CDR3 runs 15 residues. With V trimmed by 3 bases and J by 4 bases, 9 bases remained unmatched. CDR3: CSVELSAGGGETQYF. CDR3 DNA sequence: TGCAGCGTTGAGTTGTCTGCGGGAGGGGGAGAGACCCAGTACTTC.

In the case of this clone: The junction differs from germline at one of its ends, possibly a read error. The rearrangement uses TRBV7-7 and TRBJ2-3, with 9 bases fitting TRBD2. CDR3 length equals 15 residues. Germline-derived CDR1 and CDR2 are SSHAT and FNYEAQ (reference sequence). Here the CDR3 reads CASSPGLAPTDTQYF. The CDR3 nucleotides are TGTGCTAGCAGCCCGGGACTAGCCCCCACAGATACGCAGTATTTT.